Each of the 5 T cell receptor beta chains below was sequenced from the same sample in a study of blood T cell repertoires in COVID-19. Clones were read by immunoSEQ multiplex PCR, and TCRdb kept only the in-frame ones, dropping some. The sample lists 120,000 or so clones, approximately 88% occurring once. Sequenced: peripheral blood. The receptor set was obtained from a man in his forties or fifties with acute or convalescent COVID-19.

The gene calls are TRBV6-5 and TRBJ1-2; possible D gene TRBD1, 6 bases. Germline assignment: CDR1 MNHEY and CDR2 SVGAGI. CDR3 size: 12 residues. V lost 2 bases to trimming and J lost 8 bases, with 9 bases between them. DNA for the CDR3: TGTGCCAGCAGTTACGCGCAGGGGGGCTACACCTTC. Residues: CASSYAQGGYTF.

The chain carries TRBV4-2 and TRBJ2-3, with D possibly matching TRBD2 (5 bases). The germline V gene encodes CDR1 LGHNA and CDR2 YNFKEQ. CDR3 length: 16 residues. V dropped 1 base and J dropped 6 bases, with 17 bases sitting between them. This CDR3 is CASSQGASFTNDTQYF. CDR3 DNA: TGTGCCAGCAGCCAAGGGGCTAGCTTCACCAACGATACGCAGTATTTT.

This chain links TRBV5-1 with TRBJ2-7, with a possible D match to TRBD1 (5 bases). Germline loops: CDR1 SGHRS, CDR2 YFSETQ. This CDR3 is built from 14 residues. V was cut by 1 base and J by 3 bases, with 11 bases left in between. The CDR3 is CASSLKGIGYEQYF. The CDR3, as DNA: TGCGCCAGCAGCTTGAAGGGGATCGGCTACGAGCAGTACTTC.

This chain connects TRBV27 to TRBJ1-2, with D perhaps TRBD1 (6 bases). Germline V lookup: CDR1 MNHEY, CDR2 SMNVEV (reference sequence). The CDR3 runs 17 residues. Trimming took off 4 bases at V and 4 bases at J, with 22 bases between the two ends. As DNA, the CDR3 is TGTGCCAGCAGTTCATTCTCGACAGGATTATTGGGCTATGGCTACACCTTC. Protein: CASSSFSTGLLGYGYTF.

The chain recombines TRBV2 with TRBJ1-1; 7 bases fit TRBD1. This CDR3 has 15 amino acids. The J segment lost 0 bases and the V segment lost 7 bases, leaving 8 bases of the junction unmatched. The V gene's germline CDR1 is SNHLY and CDR2 FYNNEI. CDR3 nucleotide sequence: TGTGCCAGCACCGGGACAGACAACATGAACACTGAAGCTTTCTTT. Protein product: CASTGTDNMNTEAFF.